This entry describes one TCR beta chain. Other DNA sequences of this sample code for an identical CDR3. These data originate in a study of shared clonotypes between healthy human individuals. The assay was carried out at the deep level. Genomic DNA of every subset was divided equally among multiple immunoSEQ plates. Assay: immunoSEQ multiplex PCR; the TCRdb copy retains only in-frame clones and omits some. The data show roughly 450,000 clones, 75% to 85% seen once. V was pared by 1 base and J by 4 bases, with 1 base of the junction left unmatched. Germline lookup yields CDR1 LNHDA and CDR2 SQIVND (reference sequence). The CDR3 spans 14 residues.

The sequencing input was PBMCs. The TCR comes from a woman in her thirties or forties in good health. Some clones in this sample may be carry-over from other donors' samples. The chain recombines TRBV19 with TRBJ2-7, with TRBD2 identical over 10 bases. CDR3: CASSIASGSYEQYF. The DNA of the CDR3 is TGTGCCAGTAGTATAGCTAGCGGGAGTTACGAGCAGTACTTC.